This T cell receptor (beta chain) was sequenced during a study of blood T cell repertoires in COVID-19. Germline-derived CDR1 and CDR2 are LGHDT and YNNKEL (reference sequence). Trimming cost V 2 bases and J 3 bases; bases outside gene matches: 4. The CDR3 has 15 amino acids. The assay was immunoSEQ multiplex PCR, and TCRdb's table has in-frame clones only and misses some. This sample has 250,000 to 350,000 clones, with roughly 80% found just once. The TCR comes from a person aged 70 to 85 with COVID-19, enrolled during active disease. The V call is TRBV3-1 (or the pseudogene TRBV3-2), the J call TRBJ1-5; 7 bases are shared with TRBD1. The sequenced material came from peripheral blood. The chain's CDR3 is CASSQQTGNNQPQHF. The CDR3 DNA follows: TGTGCCAGCAGCCAACAGACAGGGAACAATCAGCCCCAGCATTTT.